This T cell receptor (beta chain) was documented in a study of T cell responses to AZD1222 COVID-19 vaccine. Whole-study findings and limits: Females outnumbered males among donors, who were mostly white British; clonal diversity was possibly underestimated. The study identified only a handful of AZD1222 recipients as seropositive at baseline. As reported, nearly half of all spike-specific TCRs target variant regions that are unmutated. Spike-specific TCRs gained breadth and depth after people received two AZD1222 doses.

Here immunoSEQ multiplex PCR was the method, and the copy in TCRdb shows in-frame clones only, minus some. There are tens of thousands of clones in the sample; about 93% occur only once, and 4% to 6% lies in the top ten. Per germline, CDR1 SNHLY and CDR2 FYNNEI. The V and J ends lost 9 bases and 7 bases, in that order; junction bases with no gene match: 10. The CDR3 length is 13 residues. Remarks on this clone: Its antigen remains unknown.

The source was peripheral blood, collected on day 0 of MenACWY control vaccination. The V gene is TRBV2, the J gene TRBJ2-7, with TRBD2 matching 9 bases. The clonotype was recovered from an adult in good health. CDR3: CARGGLARGEQYF. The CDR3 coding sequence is TGTGCCAGAGGGGGACTAGCCAGGGGTGAGCAGTACTTC.